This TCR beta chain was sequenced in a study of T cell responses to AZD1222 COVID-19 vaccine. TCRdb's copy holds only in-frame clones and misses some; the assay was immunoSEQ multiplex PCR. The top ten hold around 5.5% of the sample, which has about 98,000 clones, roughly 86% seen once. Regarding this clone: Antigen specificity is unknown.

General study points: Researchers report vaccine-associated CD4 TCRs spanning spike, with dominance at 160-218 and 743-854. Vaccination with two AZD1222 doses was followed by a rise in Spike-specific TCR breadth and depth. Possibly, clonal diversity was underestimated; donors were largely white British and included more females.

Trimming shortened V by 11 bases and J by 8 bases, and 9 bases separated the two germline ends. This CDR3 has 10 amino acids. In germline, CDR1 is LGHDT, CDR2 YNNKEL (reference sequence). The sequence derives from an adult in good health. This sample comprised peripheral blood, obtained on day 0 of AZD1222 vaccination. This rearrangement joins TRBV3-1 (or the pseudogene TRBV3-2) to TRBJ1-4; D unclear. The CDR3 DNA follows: TGTGCCCCCGGGGTGGAAAAACTGTTTTTT. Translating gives CAPGVEKLFF.